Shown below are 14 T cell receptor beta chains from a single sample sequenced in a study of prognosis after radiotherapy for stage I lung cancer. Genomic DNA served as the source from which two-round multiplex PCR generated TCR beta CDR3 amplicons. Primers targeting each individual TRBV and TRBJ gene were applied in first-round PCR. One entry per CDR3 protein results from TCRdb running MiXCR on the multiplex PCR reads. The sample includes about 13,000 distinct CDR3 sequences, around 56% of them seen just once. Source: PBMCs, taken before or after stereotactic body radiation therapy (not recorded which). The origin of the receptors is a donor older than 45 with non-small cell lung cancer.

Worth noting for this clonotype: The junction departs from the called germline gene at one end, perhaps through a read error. The CDR3 is CASSLVAASTYTQYF. CDR3 bases: TGTGCCAGCAGCTTAGTAGCGGCAAGCACATATACGCAGTATTTC. The genes are TRBV7-3 and TRBJ2-3; maybe TRBD2 (6 bases). This CDR3 contains 15 residues. CDR1 and CDR2 from the germline V gene are SGHTA and FQGTGA.

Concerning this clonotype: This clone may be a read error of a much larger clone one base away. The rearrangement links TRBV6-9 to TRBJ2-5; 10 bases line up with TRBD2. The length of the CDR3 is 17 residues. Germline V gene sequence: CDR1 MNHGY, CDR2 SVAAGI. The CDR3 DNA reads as TGTGCCAGCAGTTACGATCCGCGAGCGGGAGGGGAAGAGACCAAGTACTTC. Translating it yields CASSYDPRAGGEETKYF.

As DNA, the CDR3 is TGTGCCAGCAGTTTACTGGGGATAGGGTTGGCCGAGCAGTACTTC. It encodes CASSLLGIGLAEQYF. This rearrangement joins TRBV27 to TRBJ2-7, with D unresolved. V shed 2 bases and J shed 6 bases, with 17 bases lying between them. This CDR3 has 15 residues. Germline-derived CDR1 and CDR2 are MNHEY and SMNVEV (reference sequence).

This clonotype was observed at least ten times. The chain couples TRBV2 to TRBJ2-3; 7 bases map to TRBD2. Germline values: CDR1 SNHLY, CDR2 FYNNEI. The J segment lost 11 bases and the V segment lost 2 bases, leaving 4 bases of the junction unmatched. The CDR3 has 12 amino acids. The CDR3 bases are TGTGCCAGCAGTGAAAGCGGGGCTATGCAGTATTTT. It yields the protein CASSESGAMQYF.

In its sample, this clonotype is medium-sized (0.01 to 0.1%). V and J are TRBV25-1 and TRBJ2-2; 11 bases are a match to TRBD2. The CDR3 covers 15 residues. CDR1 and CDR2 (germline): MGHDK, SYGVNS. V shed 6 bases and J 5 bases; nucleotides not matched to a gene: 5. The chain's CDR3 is CASRLAGVETGELFF. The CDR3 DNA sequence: TGTGCCAGCAGACTAGCGGGAGTTGAAACCGGGGAGCTGTTTTTT.

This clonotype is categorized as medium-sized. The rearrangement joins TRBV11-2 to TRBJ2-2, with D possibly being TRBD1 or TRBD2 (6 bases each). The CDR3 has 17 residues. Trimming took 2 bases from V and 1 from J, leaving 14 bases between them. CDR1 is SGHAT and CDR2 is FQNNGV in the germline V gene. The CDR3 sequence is CASSLISGAGNTGELFF. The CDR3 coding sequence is TGTGCCAGCAGCTTAATATCGGGGGCGGGGAACACCGGGGAGCTGTTTTTT.

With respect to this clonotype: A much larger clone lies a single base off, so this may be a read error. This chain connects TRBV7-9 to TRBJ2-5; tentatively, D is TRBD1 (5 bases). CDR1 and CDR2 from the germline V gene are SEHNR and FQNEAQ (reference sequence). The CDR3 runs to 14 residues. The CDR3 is CAISLGWGGETQYF. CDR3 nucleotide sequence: TGTGCCATCAGCTTAGGGTGGGGCGGCGAGACCCAGTACTTC.

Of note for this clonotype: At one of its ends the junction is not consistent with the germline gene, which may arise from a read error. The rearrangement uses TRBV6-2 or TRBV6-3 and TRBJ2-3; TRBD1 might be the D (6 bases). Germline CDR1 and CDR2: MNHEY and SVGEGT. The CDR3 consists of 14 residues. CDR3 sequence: CASIGQPHTDTQYF. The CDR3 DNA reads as TGTGCCAGCATTGGACAGCCACACACAGATACCCAGTATTTT.

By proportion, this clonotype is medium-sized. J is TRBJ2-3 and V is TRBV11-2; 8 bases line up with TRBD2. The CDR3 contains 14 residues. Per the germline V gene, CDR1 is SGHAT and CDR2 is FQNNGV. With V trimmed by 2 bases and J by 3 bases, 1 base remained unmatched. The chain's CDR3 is CASSLREGTDTQYF. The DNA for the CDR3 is TGTGCCAGCAGCTTACGGGAGGGGACAGATACGCAGTATTTT.

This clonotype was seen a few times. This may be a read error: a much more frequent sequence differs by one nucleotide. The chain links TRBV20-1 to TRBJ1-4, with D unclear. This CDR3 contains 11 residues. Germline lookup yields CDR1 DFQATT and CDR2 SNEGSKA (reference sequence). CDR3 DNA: TGCAGTGATAGAGATAATGAAAAACTGTTTTTT. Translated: CSDRDNEKLFF.

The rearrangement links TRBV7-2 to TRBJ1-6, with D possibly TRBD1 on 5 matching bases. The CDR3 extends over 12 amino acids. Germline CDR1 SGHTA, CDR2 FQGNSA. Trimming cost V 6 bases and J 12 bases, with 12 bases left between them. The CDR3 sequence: CASSDGHGPLHF. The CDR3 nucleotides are TGTGCCAGCAGTGACGGACACGGACCCCTCCACTTT.

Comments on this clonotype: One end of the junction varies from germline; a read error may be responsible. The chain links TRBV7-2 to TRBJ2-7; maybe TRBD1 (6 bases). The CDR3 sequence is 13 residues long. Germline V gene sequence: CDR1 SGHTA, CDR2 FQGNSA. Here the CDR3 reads CASSTETGYDQYF. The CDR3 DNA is TGTGCCAGCAGCACTGAGACAGGCTACGATCAGTACTTC.

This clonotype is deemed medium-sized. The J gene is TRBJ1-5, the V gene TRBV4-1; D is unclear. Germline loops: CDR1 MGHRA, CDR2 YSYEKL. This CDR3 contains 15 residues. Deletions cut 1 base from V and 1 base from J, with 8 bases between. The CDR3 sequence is CASSQVVQSNQPQHF. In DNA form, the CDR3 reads TGCGCCAGCAGCCAAGTGGTACAGAGCAATCAGCCCCAGCATTTT.

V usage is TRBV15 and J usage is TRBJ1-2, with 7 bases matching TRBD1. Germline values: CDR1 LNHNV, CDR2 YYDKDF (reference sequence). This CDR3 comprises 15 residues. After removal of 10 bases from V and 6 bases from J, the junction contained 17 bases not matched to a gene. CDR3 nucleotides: TGTGCCATCATCAAGGGCAGACAGGGTATCAATGGCTACACCTTC. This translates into CAIIKGRQGINGYTF.